This TCR beta chain stems from a study of cytomegalovirus exposure and HLA in healthy donors. Findings of the study overall: A list of around 150 TCR beta chains associated with cytomegalovirus was given.

The table came from immunoSEQ multiplex PCR; TCRdb's copy has only in-frame clones and leaves some out. The data contain around 300,000 clones, around 89% of them seen just once; the ten biggest clones take up about 0.99%. CDR3 length: 14 residues. From germline, CDR1 is SGHTA and CDR2 FQGTGA. V was pared by 5 bases and J by 3 bases, with 11 bases between. This clone was counted a single time. The antigen remains undetermined. The sequenced sample consisted of PBMCs. This TCR was recovered from a woman under 30 in good health and CMV-seronegative. The chain employs TRBV7-3 and TRBJ2-1; a possible D gene is TRBD1 (6 bases). The CDR3, as DNA: TGTGCCAGCAGCCCCTCGGGACACTACAATGAGCAGTTCTTC. This encodes CASSPSGHYNEQFF.